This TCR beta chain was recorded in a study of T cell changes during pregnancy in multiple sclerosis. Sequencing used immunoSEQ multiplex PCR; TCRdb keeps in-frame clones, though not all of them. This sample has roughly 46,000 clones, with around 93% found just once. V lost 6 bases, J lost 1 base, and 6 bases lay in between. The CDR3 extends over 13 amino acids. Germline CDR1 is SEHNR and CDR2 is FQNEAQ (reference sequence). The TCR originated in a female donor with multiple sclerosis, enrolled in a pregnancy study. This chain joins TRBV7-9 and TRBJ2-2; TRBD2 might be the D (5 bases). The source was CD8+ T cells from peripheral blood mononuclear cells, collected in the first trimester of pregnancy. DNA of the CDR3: TGTGCCAGCAGTGGACTGAACACCGGGGAGCTGTTTTTT. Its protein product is CASSGLNTGELFF.